The clone carrying this TCR beta chain appeared many times. Its target is not known. Library preparation (for TCRbeta) was performed with unique molecular identifiers. One entry per CDR3 protein results from TCRdb running MiXCR on the PCR reads. This table has a few hundred thousand distinct CDR3 sequences, 10% appearing once. The sample is drawn from a study of T-cell reconstitution after alpha-beta-depleted transplantation in children. Study conclusions and caveats: Reportedly, roughly two months post-transplant, alpha-beta T cells arose from several hundred expanded graft clones. There were some patients whose high TCRbeta diversity at day 60 came from surviving recipient T cells and thymic progenitors.

V was shortened by 4 bases and J by 4 bases, with 17 bases between the two germline ends. The germline V gene encodes CDR1 SGHTA and CDR2 FQGNSA. The CDR3 consists of 16 residues. The sequenced sample was PBMCs, obtained before TCRalphabeta/CD19-depleted stem cell transplant. This TCR derives from a boy in the first two years of life with acute myeloid leukemia, due to receive a stem cell transplant. The chain is built from TRBV7-2 and TRBJ2-1; possibly TRBD2 for D (6 bases). The CDR3 protein is CASSWTGSEEYNEQFF. CDR3 coding DNA: TGTGCCAGCAGCTGGACCGGGAGTGAGGAGTACAATGAGCAGTTCTTC. Using reference TRBV7-2 and TRBJ2-1 for the parts outside the CDR3, the full variable domain is GAGVSQSPSNKVTEKGKDVELRCDPISGHTALYWYRQSLGQGLEFLIYFQGNSAPDKSGLPSDRFSAERTGGSVSTLTIQRTQQEDSAVYLCASSWTGSEEYNEQFFGPGTRLTVL.